This TCR beta chain comes out of a study of cytomegalovirus exposure and HLA in healthy donors. Study results and limitations: Analyses of presence/absence relied on an assumption of roughly uniform sequencing depth across donors. The likely explanation for a cluster of highly shared sequence variants was sequencing artifact. Among TCR beta chains, those listed as cytomegalovirus-associated numbered some 160.

The CDR3 has 16 amino acids. Per germline, CDR1 SGHRS and CDR2 YFSETQ. Trimming cost V 4 bases and J 6 bases; bases outside gene matches: 11. Comment on this clone: Antigen unknown.

The PCR used 60 Vbeta and 13 Jbeta primers. The protocol was immunoSEQ multiplex PCR, while the TCRdb copy is restricted to in-frame clones and leaves out a portion. The profile covers 100,000 or so clones, with about four fifths appearing a single time and 2.1% taken by the ten largest. The study sampled nominally healthy donors, though unrecorded immune exposures were likely. Input material: PBMCs. The receptor was isolated from a man younger than 35 in good health and CMV-seronegative. The V and J genes are TRBV5-1 and TRBJ2-1; 9 bases line up with TRBD2. Here the CDR3 reads CASSQRSGRMGNEQFF. CDR3 nucleotide sequence: TGCGCCAGCAGCCAGCGGAGCGGGAGGATGGGCAATGAGCAGTTCTTC.